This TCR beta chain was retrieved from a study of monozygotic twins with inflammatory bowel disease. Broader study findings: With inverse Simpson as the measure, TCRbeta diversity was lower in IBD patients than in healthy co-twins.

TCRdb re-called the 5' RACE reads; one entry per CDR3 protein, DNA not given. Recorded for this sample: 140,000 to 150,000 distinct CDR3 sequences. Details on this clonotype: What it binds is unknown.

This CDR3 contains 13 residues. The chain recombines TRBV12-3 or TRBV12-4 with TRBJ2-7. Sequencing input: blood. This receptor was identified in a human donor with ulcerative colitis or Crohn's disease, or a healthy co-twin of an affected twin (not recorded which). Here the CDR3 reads CASSRAGTAEQYF.